This TCR beta chain was sequenced during a study of neurological immune-mediated disorders. Study-wide results and limits: The most TCR clonal expansion was seen in HTLV-1-associated myelopathy, whereas the least was seen in multiple sclerosis, below the level in healthy controls. Grouping of repertoires by phylogeny put those of 18 of 34 multiple sclerosis patients into a single related-CDR3 cluster, a possible signature.

Germline V gene sequence: CDR1 SGHTS, CDR2 YDEGEE. Deletions cut 5 bases from V and 0 bases from J, with 6 bases between. The CDR3 totals 13 residues. As for this clonotype: Its antigen is not known. Possible read error: a much larger clone is one base away.

The starting material, 2 million PBMCs stored at -80 C, gave rise to the unsorted libraries. The cDNA was synthesized by 5'RACE incorporating 10-nucleotide random UMIs. TCRdb re-derived calls from the 5' RACE reads in MiXCR, one entry per CDR3 protein. In the table there are more than 75,000 distinct CDR3 sequences, 4% to 6% of which are singletons. The sequenced sample consisted of PBMCs. This receptor was obtained from a woman aged 25-40 years with multiple sclerosis. The chain couples TRBV5-8 to TRBJ2-1; D remains ambiguous. The CDR3 region is CASRRNSYNEQFF. DNA for the CDR3: TGTGCCAGCAGGCGGAACTCCTACAATGAGCAGTTCTTC.